This TCR beta chain was sequenced for a study of blood T cell repertoires in COVID-19. For the study at large: Acute and convalescent COVID-19 samples came from the United States, Italy and Spain. Nucleic acid was either cDNA or gDNA, and it came from T cells, B-cell-depleted T cells, or PBMCs.

Per the original methods: Scientists estimated how many nucleated cells there were by amplifying reference gene primers. Data came from immunoSEQ multiplex PCR; TCRdb stores just in-frame clones and leaves some out. V, J and clone size are those of that table, while D and trimming were read from the DNA. The table has about 300,000 clones, more than 70% seen once; the top ten hold under 8%. The ends were cut back, 4 bases at V and 0 bases at J, with 6 bases in the middle. Germline V lookup: CDR1 KGHSH, CDR2 LQKENI. This CDR3 region has 13 residues. Sequenced input: peripheral blood. This rearrangement joins TRBV18 to TRBJ1-1; the D is unclear. This clonotype was obtained from a woman aged 25-40 years who had recovered from COVID-19. CDR3 bases: TGTGCCAGCTCACGAGACATGAACACTGAAGCTTTCTTT. Residues: CASSRDMNTEAFF.